The clone carrying this TCR beta chain occurred once. CDR1 is LGHNA and CDR2 is YNFKEQ in the germline V gene. The V end was cut by 4 bases, the J end by 8 bases, with 12 bases between. This CDR3 is 13 amino acids long. This entry belongs to a study of blood T cell repertoires in COVID-19. Overall study context: Italy, Spain and the United States were the sources of the convalescent and acute COVID-19 samples. Sample material is recorded as cDNA or gDNA derived from T cells, B-cell-depleted T cells, or PBMCs.

TCRdb's copy holds only in-frame clones and misses some; the assay was immunoSEQ multiplex PCR. The profile shows about 20,000 clones, about four fifths of them singletons. The sequenced sample consisted of peripheral blood. This receptor was obtained from a man older than 75 with acute or convalescent COVID-19. The V and J genes are TRBV4-2 and TRBJ1-5; D unclear. Here the CDR3 DNA reads TGTGCCAGCAGCCTCAGGTACGGGGAGCCCCAGCATTTT. Translation: CASSLRYGEPQHF.